This is a list of T cell receptor beta chains from one sample in a study of brain T cells in children with intractable seizures. Only in-frame clones appear in the TCRdb table, and some are missing; sequencing was by immunoSEQ multiplex PCR. The table lists roughly 120,000 clones, 94% of them singletons. The sequenced sample was peripheral blood, obtained at surgery. All receptors come from a boy under two years old with hemimegalencephaly and intractable seizures. Both conserved end residues are part of each CDR3. A D gene is named only where the DNA matches it firmly. Clone size is shown for a subset of rows, as once, few, many or a class of expanded clone.

-,TRBJ2-1,TRBD1,TRBV7-3,TGTGCCAGCAGCCGAATACAGGGGCTACCATACAATGAGCAGTTCTTC,CASSRIQGLPYNEQFF
-,TRBJ2-5,-,TRBV24-1,TGTGCCACCAGTGATCACAGGGTGGGAGAGACCCAGTACTTC,CATSDHRVGETQYF
-,TRBJ2-2,-,TRBV9,TGTGCCAGCAGCAGTACTCCCCCAGGGCTGAACACCGGGGAGCTGTTTTTT,CASSSTPPGLNTGELFF
-,TRBJ1-2,-,TRBV6-5,TGTGCCAGCAGTCCGGAGGGGCGCCTATATGGCTACACCTTC,CASSPEGRLYGYTF
-,TRBJ2-7,-,TRBV5-5,TGTGCCAGCAGCTTGTTAGGTCCTTCCTACGAGCAGTACTTC,CASSLLGPSYEQYF
once,TRBJ1-6,TRBD1,TRBV14,TGTGCCAGCAGCCGCACGACAGGGAGCTCCTATAATTCACCCCTCCACTTT,CASSRTTGSSYNSPLHF
once,TRBJ1-1,-,TRBV5-3,TGTGCCAGAAGCTTACTGCTCCCCGGTGGGACTGAAGCTTTCTTT,CARSLLLPGGTEAFF
-,TRBJ2-1,TRBD2,TRBV9,TGTGCCAGCAGGGCTAGCGGGAGGGCAGAGGGTGAGCAGTTCTTC,CASRASGRAEGEQFF
-,TRBJ1-2,TRBD1,TRBV27,TGTGCCAGCAGTTTATCGGGACAGGGCCCGTATGGCTACACCTTC,CASSLSGQGPYGYTF
-,TRBJ1-3,-,TRBV19,TGTGCCAGCAGTTCCAACAGGGCTGGAAACACCATATATTTT,CASSSNRAGNTIYF
-,TRBJ1-2,-,TRBV5-1,TGCGCCAGTGCCAAGGGACGAAACTATGGCTACACCTTC,CASAKGRNYGYTF
-,TRBJ1-2,-,TRBV5-4,TGTGCCAGCAGCTTGGCCTTGGATCTCTATGGCTACACCTTC,CASSLALDLYGYTF
-,TRBJ2-7,TRBD1,TRBV4-3,TGCGCCAGCAGCCAATCCACCCTCGGGACAGGGGTTTACGAGCAGTACTTC,CASSQSTLGTGVYEQYF
-,TRBJ1-6,-,TRBV11-2,TGTGCCAGCAGCTTACCCGGGACAATGGTGTTGCGCTTT,CASSLPGTMVLRF
-,TRBJ2-2,TRBD2,TRBV6-2/TRBV6-3,TGTGCCAGCAGTTACCTAGCGGAATACACCGGGGAGCTGTTTTTT,CASSYLAEYTGELFF
few,TRBJ1-5,TRBD1,TRBV27,TGTGCCAGCAGTTTAGGGACAGCGGGAAAAGAGTTCAATCAGCCCCAGCATTTT,CASSLGTAGKEFNQPQHF
-,TRBJ2-2,-,TRBV4-2,TGTGCCAGCAGCCTCCTTAGGGGGGACTCCCACACCGGGGAGCTGTTTTTT,CASSLLRGDSHTGELFF
-,TRBJ2-7,-,TRBV11-2,TGTGCCAGCACCTTGGGCCCCTACGAGCAGTACTTC,CASTLGPYEQYF
once,TRBJ1-1,-,TRBV27,TGTGCCAGCATCATATGGGTTAAGAGGGTCGGCACTGAAGCTTTCTTT,CASIIWVKRVGTEAFF
-,TRBJ1-5,-,TRBV6-5,TGTGCCAGCGCGGACAGCAATCAGCCCCAGCATTTT,CASADSNQPQHF
-,TRBJ2-7,-,TRBV15,TGTGCCACCAGCAGTGGGGGAACGCCCGCCTGGGGGTACGAGCAGTACTTC,CATSSGGTPAWGYEQYF
-,TRBJ2-1,TRBD2,TRBV25-1,TGTGCCAGCAGCTTAGCGGGAGAGATGGGTGAGCAGTTCTTC,CASSLAGEMGEQFF
-,TRBJ1-6,TRBD1,TRBV28,TGTGCCAGCAGTTTTAGACAGGGGAGCTCCTATAATTCACCCCTCCACTTT,CASSFRQGSSYNSPLHF
-,TRBJ1-6,-,TRBV3-1/TRBV3-2,TGTGCCAGCAGCTACCGGGGGGGGCTCTACTCACCCCTCCACTTT,CASSYRGGLYSPLHF
once,TRBJ2-3,-,TRBV5-1,TGCGCCAGCAGAGGCGGAGATACGCAGTATTTT,CASRGGDTQYF
-,TRBJ2-1,TRBD2,TRBV4-2,TGTGCCAGCAGCCAAGATGGGACTAGGTTGGATGAGCAGTTCTTC,CASSQDGTRLDEQFF
-,TRBJ2-5,TRBD2,TRBV27,TGTGCCAGCAGTTTAGGGACTTTAGGGGCTAGCGGGCAAGAGACCCAGTACTTC,CASSLGTLGASGQETQYF